Each of the 9 T cell receptor beta chains below was sequenced from the same sample in a study of OX40 agonist ivuxolimab in advanced cancers. Library preparation used the immunoSEQ multiplex PCR assay. TCRdb provides this immuneACCESS table in a form limited to in-frame rearrangements. Some clones are lacking; in checked studies, under half of them reflect an unresolved V gene, and why the rest are absent is not known. The sample yields 74,000 or so clones; around 89% were counted once. Less than 12% of the sample comes from the top ten. Specimen: CD4+ or CD8+ T cells sorted from blood, collected in a trial of the OX40 agonist ivuxolimab. These receptors all stem from an adult with an advanced solid tumor such as melanoma, head and neck, liver or kidney cancer.

In this sample, this clone turned up once. The chain employs TRBV29-1 and TRBJ2-1; D is undetermined. Looked up from germline, CDR1 is SQVTM and CDR2 is ANQGSEA. CDR3 size: 13 residues. V dropped 7 bases and J dropped 3 bases, with 13 bases sitting between them. The CDR3 sequence is CSAGSQNYNEQFF. CDR3 sequence (DNA): TGCAGCGCTGGGTCTCAAAACTACAATGAGCAGTTCTTC.

J is TRBJ2-7 and V is TRBV5-1, with 7 bases lining up with TRBD1. From germline, CDR1 is SGHRS and CDR2 YFSETQ. With V trimmed by 3 bases and J by 7 bases, 7 bases remained unmatched. The CDR3 sequence is 13 residues long. The CDR3 DNA is TGCGCCAGCAGCTCACTGAGGGGGCTGGAGCAGTACTTC. Protein product: CASSSLRGLEQYF.

V gene TRBV12-5 combines with J gene TRBJ2-5; D is undetermined. There are 15 residues in the CDR3. The ends were cut back, 1 base at V and 5 bases at J, with 14 bases in the middle. Per the germline V gene, CDR1 is LGHNT and CDR2 is FRNRAP. The CDR3 is CASGLGQVPRETQYF. CDR3 sequence (DNA): TGTGCTAGTGGTTTGGGCCAAGTCCCCCGGGAGACCCAGTACTTC.

The table lists this clone with a count of one. V is TRBV6-5 and J is TRBJ1-2, with D hard to call. This CDR3 has 13 residues. Looked up from germline, CDR1 is MNHEY and CDR2 is SVGAGI. Trimming removed 3 bases at V and 8 bases at J, with 13 bases between. The CDR3 nucleotides are TGTGCCAGCAGTTATGGTAGGGCCCTCGGCTACACCTTC. Its protein product is CASSYGRALGYTF.

As DNA, the CDR3 is TGTGCCAGTGGACAGGGGTTAGGGGAGACCCAGTACTTC. Translation: CASGQGLGETQYF. This sequence joins TRBV19 and TRBJ2-5, with 9 positions matching TRBD1. The CDR3 consists of 13 residues. V trimming: 8 bases; J trimming: 5 bases; junction bases outside the gene matches: 6. Germline lookup yields CDR1 LNHDA and CDR2 SQIVND (reference sequence).

The chain recombines TRBV5-1 with TRBJ2-2; D is ambiguous. Trimming took 4 bases from V and 7 from J, leaving 17 bases between them. This CDR3 region has 15 residues. Per the germline V gene, CDR1 is SGHRS and CDR2 is YFSETQ. CDR3 amino acids: CASSERARLGGELFF. The CDR3 nucleotides read TGCGCCAGCAGCGAACGGGCGCGTTTGGGCGGGGAGCTGTTTTTT.

The chain employs TRBV28 and TRBJ2-5; perhaps D is TRBD1 or TRBD2 (6 bases each). The CDR3 extends over 14 amino acids. Germline V gives CDR1 MDHEN, CDR2 SYDVKM. V lost 6 bases and J 1 base, leaving 12 bases between the germline ends. For the CDR3, the DNA is TGTGCCAGCAGCTCCCCGGGGGCCCAAGAGACCCAGTACTTC. Translated: CASSSPGAQETQYF. The whole variable domain, filled in from reference TRBV28 and TRBJ2-5, reads DVKVTQSSRYLVKRTGEKVFLECVQDMDHENMFWYRQDPGLGLRLIYFSYDVKMKEKGDIPEGYSVSREKKERFSLILESASTNQTSMYLCASSSPGAQETQYFGPGTRLLVL.

The chain has TRBV19 and TRBJ2-7; TRBD1 agrees at 9 bases. Trimming took 5 bases from V and 5 from J; bases not matched to a gene: 10. The germline CDR1 and CDR2 sequences are LNHDA and SQIVND (reference sequence). The CDR3 extends over 15 amino acids. The CDR3: CASSLQGQGRHEQYF. The CDR3 region has the DNA TGTGCCAGTAGTCTACAAGGACAGGGGCGCCACGAGCAGTACTTC.

The sample holds a few counts of this clone. The chain combines TRBV9 with TRBJ2-2, with 7 bases that match TRBD2. V was pared by 4 bases and J by 2 bases, with 5 bases of the junction left unmatched. The germline V gene has CDR1 SGDLS and CDR2 YYNGEE. This CDR3 has 15 amino acids. CDR3 nucleotide sequence: TGTGCCAGCAGCCCACTAGCGACAAACACCGGGGAGCTGTTTTTT. Its protein is CASSPLATNTGELFF.